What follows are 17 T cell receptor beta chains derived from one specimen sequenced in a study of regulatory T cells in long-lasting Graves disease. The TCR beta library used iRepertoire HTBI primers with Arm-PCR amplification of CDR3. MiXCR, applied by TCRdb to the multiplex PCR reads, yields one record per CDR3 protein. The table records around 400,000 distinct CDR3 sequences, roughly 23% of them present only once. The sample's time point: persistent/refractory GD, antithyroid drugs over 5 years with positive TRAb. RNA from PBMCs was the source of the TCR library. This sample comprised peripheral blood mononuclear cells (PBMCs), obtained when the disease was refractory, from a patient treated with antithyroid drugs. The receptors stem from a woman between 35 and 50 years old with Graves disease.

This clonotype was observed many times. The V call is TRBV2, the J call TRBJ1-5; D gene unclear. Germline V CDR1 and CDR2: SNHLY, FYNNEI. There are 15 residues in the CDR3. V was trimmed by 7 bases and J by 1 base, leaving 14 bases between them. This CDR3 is CASTQFQESNQPQHF. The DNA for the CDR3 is TGTGCCAGCACACAATTCCAGGAAAGCAATCAGCCCCAGCATTTT.

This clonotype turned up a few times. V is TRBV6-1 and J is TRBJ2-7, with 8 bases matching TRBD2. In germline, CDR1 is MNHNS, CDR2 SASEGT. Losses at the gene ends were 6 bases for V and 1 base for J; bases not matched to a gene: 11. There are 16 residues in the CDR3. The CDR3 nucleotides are TGTGCCAGCAGCCCGTGGGGTGCGGGAGGATCCTACGAGCAGTACTTC. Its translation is CASSPWGAGGSYEQYF.

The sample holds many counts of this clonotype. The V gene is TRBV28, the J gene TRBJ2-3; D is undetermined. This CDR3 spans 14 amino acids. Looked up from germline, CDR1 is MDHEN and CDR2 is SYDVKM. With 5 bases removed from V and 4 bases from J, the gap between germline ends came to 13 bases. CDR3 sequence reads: CASSHHTTPDTQYF. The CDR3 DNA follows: TGTGCCAGCAGTCATCACACAACCCCAGATACGCAGTATTTT.

CDR3 in amino acids: CASSLLEGVGEAFF. CDR3 DNA sequence: TGTGCCAGCAGTTTATTGGAGGGTGTAGGTGAAGCTTTCTTT. V is TRBV27 and J is TRBJ1-1; no clear D gene. This CDR3 region has 14 residues. The V end was cut by 1 base, the J end by 7 bases, with 13 bases between. CDR1 and CDR2 from the germline V gene are MNHEY and SMNVEV (reference sequence).

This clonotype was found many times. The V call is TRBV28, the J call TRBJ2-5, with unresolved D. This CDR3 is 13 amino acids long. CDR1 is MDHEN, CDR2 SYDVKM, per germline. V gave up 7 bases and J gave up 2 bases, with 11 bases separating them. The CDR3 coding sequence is TGTGCCAGCACCCCCCAGTTACAAGAGACCCAGTACTTC. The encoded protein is CASTPQLQETQYF.

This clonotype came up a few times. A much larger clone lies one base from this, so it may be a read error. CDR3 region: CASSLWAGNPYGQYF. The CDR3 DNA is TGTGCCAGCAGTTTATGGGCAGGGAACCCCTACGGGCAGTACTTC. The chain couples TRBV27 to TRBJ2-7; the D gene is possibly TRBD1 (5 bases). The CDR3 has 15 amino acids. The germline gives CDR1 MNHEY, CDR2 SMNVEV (reference sequence).

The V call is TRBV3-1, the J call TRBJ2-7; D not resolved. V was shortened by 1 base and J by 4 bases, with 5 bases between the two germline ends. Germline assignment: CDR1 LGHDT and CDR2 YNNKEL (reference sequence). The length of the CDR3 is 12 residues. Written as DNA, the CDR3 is TGTGCCAGCAGCCAAGCGAATTACGAGCAGTACTTC. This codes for CASSQANYEQYF.

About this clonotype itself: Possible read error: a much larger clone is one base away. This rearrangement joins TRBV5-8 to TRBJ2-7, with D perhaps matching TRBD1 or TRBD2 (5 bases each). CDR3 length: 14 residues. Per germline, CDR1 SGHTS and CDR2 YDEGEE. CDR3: CAGSPQAGTGEQYF. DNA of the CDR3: TGTGCCGGCAGCCCCCAGGCAGGGACGGGAGAGCAGTACTTC.

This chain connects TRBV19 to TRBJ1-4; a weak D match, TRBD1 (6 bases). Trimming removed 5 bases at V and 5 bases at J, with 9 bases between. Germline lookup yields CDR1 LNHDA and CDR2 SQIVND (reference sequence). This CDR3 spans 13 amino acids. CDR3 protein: CASSHRANEKLFF. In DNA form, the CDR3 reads TGTGCCAGTAGTCACAGGGCCAATGAAAAACTGTTTTTT.

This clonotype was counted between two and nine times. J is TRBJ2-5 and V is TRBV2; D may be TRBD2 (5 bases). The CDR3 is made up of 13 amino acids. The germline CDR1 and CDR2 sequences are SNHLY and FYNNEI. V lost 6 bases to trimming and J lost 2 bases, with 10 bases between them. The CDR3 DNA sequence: TGTGCCAGCAGGCGCGGGCCTCAAGAGACCCAGTACTTC. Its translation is CASRRGPQETQYF.

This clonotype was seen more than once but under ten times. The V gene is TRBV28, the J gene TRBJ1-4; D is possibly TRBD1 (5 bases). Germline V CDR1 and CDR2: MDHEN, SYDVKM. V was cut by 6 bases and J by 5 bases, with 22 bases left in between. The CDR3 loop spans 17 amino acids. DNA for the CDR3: TGTGCCAGCAGCCACCTGACACCGGGACGGCGAAATGAAAAACTGTTTTTT. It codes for CASSHLTPGRRNEKLFF.

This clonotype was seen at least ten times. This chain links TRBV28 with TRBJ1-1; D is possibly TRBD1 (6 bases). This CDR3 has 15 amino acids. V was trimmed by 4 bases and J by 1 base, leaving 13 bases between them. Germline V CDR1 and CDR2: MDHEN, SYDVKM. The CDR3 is CASSSPGTRNTEAFF. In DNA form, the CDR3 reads TGTGCCAGCAGTTCCCCCGGGACAAGGAACACTGAAGCTTTCTTT.

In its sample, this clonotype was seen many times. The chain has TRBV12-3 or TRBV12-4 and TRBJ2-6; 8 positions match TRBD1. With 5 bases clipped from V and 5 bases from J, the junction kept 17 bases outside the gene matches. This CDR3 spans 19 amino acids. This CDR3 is CASSTKVGQATLRANVLTF. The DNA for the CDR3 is TGTGCCAGCAGTACCAAGGTGGGACAGGCAACCCTGAGGGCCAACGTCCTGACTTTC.

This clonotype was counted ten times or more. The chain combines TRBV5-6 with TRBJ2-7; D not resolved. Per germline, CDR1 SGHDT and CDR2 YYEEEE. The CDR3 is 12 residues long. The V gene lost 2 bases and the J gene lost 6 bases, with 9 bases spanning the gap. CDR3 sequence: CASSLGGFEQYF. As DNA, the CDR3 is TGTGCCAGCAGCTTAGGCGGTTTCGAGCAGTACTTC.

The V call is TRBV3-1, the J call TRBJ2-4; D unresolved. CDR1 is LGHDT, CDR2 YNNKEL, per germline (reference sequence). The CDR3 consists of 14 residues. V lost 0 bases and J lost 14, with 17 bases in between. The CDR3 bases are TGTGCCAGCAGCCAAGAATCCGGAGAACCGTTAAAGTACTTC. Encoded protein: CASSQESGEPLKYF. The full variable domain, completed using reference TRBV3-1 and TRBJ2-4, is DTAVSQTPKYLVTQMGNDKSIKCEQNLGHDTMYWYKQDSKKFLKIMFSYNNKELIINETVPNRFSPKSPDKAHLNLHINSLELGDSAVYFCASSQESGEPLKYFGAGTRLSVL.

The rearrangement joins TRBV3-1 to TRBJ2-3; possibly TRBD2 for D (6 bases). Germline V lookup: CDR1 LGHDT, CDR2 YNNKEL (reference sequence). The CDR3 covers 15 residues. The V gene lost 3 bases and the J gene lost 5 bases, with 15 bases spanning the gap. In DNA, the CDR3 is TGTGCCAGCAGCCACGGCGGGAAGAGGGTAGATACGCAGTATTTT. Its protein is CASSHGGKRVDTQYF.

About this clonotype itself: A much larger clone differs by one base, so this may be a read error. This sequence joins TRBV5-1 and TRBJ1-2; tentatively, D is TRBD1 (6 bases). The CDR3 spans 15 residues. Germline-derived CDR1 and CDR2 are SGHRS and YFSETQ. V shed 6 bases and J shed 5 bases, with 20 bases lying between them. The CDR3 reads CASTPSGAPGYGYTF. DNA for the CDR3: TGCGCCAGCACCCCGTCAGGGGCCCCGGGTTATGGCTACACCTTC.